Listed below are T cell receptor beta chains from one sample, sequenced in a study of OX40 agonist ivuxolimab in advanced cancers. The method was immunoSEQ multiplex PCR; TCRdb's version includes in-frame clones alone and lacks a portion of them. Here the sample spans 70,000 to 90,000 clones, around 87% being singletons. The input for sequencing was CD4+ or CD8+ T cells sorted from blood, taken in a trial of the OX40 agonist ivuxolimab. The receptors were sampled from an adult with an advanced solid tumor such as melanoma, head and neck, liver or kidney cancer. CDR3s include the opening cysteine and the closing phenylalanine or tryptophan. The D gene is left open where the match is weak. Not all rows give a size; the values are once, few, many and, for expanded clones, a class.

v_gene,abundance,len,j_gene,d_gene,CDR3nt,CDR3aa
TRBV2,-,14,TRBJ2-1,-,TGTGCCAGCAGTGACCGGGACCCTATAAATGAGCAGTTCTTC,CASSDRDPINEQFF
TRBV5-1,-,13,TRBJ2-7,-,TGCGCCAGCAGCTTGGAGGGACCGTACGAGCAGTACTTC,CASSLEGPYEQYF
TRBV7-2,few,16,TRBJ1-2,-,TGTGCCAGCAGCACCGACAGTCTTCTGCAAGCTTTTGGCTACACCTTC,CASSTDSLLQAFGYTF
TRBV10-3,-,13,TRBJ2-1,TRBD2,TGTGCCATCAGTGAGACTAGCGGGGGTGAGCAGTTCTTC,CAISETSGGEQFF
TRBV10-1,-,15,TRBJ2-1,TRBD2,TGCGCCAGCAGAGGACTAGCGGGAGGGCGAGTAGAGCAGTTCTTC,CASRGLAGGRVEQFF
TRBV9,-,13,TRBJ1-5,-,TGTGCCAGCAGCGCAAGTTCATATCAGCCCCAGCATTTT,CASSASSYQPQHF
TRBV6-6,once,14,TRBJ1-2,TRBD1,TGTGCCAGCAGTAGGACAGGGGACGACTATGGCTACACCTTC,CASSRTGDDYGYTF
TRBV25-1,-,15,TRBJ1-1,-,TGTGCCAGCAGTGCGGTACGAAACAGAAACACTGAAGCTTTCTTT,CASSAVRNRNTEAFF
TRBV15,-,16,TRBJ2-1,TRBD2,TGTGCCACCAGCAGAGTGCGGGGGAGCTCCTACAATGAGCAGTTCTTC,CATSRVRGSSYNEQFF
TRBV19,-,12,TRBJ2-1,-,TGTGCCAGTAGTATAGACCTAAAAGCGCAGTTCTTC,CASSIDLKAQFF
TRBV30,-,13,TRBJ2-3,-,TGTGCCTCCCAGGGGCAGGGACAAGATACGCAGTATTTT,CASQGQGQDTQYF
TRBV28,medium-sized,13,TRBJ2-7,TRBD2,TGTGCCAGCCTCGGACTAGCGAACTACGAGCAGTACTTC,CASLGLANYEQYF
TRBV18,-,14,TRBJ2-7,-,TGTGCCAGCTCACCAGAGGCAGGGCGGTACGAGCAGTACTTC,CASSPEAGRYEQYF